This T cell receptor (beta chain) comes out of a study of blood T cell repertoires in COVID-19. Study as a whole: Specimens from acute and convalescent COVID-19 originated in the United States, Italy and Spain. PBMCs, B-cell-depleted T cells, or T cells were the source of the cDNA or gDNA that made up the material.

Sequencing was performed with immunoSEQ multiplex PCR; in TCRdb, only in-frame clones are kept and a portion is missing. The table records 100,000 to 150,000 clones, roughly 83% of them present only once. CDR3 size: 13 residues. V was trimmed by 1 base and J by 6 bases, leaving 9 bases between them. The germline V gene encodes CDR1 MNHNS and CDR2 SASEGT. The V gene is TRBV6-1, the J gene TRBJ1-1; D is unresolved. Source material: peripheral blood. This sequence was found in a man between 40 and 49 years old with active or convalescent COVID-19. The CDR3 DNA is TGTGCCAGCAGTGAAGTGGTCACACCTGAAGCTTTCTTT. Its translation is CASSEVVTPEAFF.